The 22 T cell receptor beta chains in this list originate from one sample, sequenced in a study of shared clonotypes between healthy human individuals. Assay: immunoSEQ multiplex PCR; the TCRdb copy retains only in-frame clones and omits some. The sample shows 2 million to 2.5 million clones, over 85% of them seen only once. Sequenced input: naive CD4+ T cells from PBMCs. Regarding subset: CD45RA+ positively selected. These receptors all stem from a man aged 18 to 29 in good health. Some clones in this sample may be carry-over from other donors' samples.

The CDR3 spells CASSRVGRAGREKLFF. The CDR3 DNA reads TGTGCCAGCAGCCGGGTCGGCAGGGCGGGTCGTGAAAAACTGTTTTTT. The chain is built from TRBV14 and TRBJ1-4; a possible D gene is TRBD1 (5 bases). The CDR3 spans 16 residues. Trimming cost V 4 bases and J 7 bases, with 19 bases left between them. Germline V gives CDR1 SGHDN, CDR2 FVKESK.

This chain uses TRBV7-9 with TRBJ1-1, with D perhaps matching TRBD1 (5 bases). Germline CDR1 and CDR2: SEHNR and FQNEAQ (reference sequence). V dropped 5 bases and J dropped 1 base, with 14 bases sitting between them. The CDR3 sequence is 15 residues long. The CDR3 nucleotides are TGTGCCAGCAGCCGTTGGACACTCCCGAACACTGAAGCTTTCTTT. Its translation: CASSRWTLPNTEAFF.

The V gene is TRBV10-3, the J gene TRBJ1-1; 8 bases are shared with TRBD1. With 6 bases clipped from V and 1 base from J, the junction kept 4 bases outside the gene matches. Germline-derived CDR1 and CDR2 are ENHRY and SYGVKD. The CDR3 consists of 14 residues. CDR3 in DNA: TGTGCCATCAGACCGACAGGGGCGAACACTGAAGCTTTCTTT. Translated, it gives CAIRPTGANTEAFF.

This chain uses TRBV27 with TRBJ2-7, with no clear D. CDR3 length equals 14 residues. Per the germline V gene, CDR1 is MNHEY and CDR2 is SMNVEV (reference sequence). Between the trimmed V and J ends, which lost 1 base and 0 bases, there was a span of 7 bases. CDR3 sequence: CASSLFTDSYEQYF. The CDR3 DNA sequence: TGTGCCAGCAGTTTATTTACGGACTCCTACGAGCAGTACTTC.

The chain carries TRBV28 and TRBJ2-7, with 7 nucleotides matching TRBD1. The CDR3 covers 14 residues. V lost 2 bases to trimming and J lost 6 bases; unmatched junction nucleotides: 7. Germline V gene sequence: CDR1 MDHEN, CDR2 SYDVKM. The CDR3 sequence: CASSLVQGGTEQYF. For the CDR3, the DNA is TGTGCCAGCAGTTTAGTTCAAGGGGGCACCGAGCAGTACTTC.

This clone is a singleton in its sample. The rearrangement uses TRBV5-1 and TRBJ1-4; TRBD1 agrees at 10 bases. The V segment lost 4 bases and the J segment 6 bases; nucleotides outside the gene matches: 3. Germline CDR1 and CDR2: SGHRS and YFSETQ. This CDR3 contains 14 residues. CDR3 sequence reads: CASSTGQGDEKLFF. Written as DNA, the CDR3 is TGCGCCAGCAGCACCGGACAGGGGGATGAAAAACTGTTTTTT.

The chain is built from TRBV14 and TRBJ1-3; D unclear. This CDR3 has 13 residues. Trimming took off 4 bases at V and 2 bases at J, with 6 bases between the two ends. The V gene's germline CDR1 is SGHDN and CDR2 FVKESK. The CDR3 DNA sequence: TGTGCCAGCAGCCGAGAGACTGGAAACACCATATATTTT. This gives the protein CASSRETGNTIYF.

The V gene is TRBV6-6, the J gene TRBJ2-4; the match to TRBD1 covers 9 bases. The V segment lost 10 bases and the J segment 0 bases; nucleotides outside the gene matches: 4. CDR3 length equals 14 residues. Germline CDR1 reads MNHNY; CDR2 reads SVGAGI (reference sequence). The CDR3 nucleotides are TGTGCCATCCGGGACAGGGTAGCCAAAAACATTCAGTACTTC. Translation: CAIRDRVAKNIQYF.

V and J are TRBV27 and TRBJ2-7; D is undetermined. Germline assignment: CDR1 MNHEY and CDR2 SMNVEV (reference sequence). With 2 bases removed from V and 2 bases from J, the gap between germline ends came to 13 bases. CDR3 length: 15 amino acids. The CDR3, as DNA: TGTGCCAGCAGTTTACCCGGCCGGGCCGCCTACGAGCAGTACTTC. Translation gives CASSLPGRAAYEQYF.

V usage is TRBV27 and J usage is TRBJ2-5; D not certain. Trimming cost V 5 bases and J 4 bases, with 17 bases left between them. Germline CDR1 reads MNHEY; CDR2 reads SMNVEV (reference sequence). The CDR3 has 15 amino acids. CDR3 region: CASSPTLTGTETQYF. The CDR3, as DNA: TGTGCCAGCAGTCCCACATTGACGGGTACAGAGACCCAGTACTTC.

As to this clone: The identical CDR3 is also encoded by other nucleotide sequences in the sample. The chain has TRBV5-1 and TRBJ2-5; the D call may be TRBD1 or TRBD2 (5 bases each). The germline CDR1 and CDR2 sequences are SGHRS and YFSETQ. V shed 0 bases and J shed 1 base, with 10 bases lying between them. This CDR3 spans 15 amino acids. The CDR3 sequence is CASSLVPGTQETQYF. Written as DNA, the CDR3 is TGCGCCAGCAGCTTGGTACCAGGGACCCAAGAGACCCAGTACTTC.

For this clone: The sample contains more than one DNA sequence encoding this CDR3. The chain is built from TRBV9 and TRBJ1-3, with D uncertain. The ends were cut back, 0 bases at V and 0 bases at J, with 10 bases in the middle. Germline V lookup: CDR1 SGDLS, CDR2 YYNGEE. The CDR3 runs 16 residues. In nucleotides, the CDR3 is TGTGCCAGCAGCGTAGCCCCTGGCTCCTCTGGAAACACCATATATTTT. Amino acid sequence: CASSVAPGSSGNTIYF.

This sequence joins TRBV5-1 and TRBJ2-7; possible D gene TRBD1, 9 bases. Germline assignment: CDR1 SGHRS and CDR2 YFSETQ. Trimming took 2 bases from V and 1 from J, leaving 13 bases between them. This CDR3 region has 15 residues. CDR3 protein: CASSFSGTGSYEQYF. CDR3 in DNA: TGCGCCAGCAGCTTTAGCGGGACAGGGTCCTACGAGCAGTACTTC.

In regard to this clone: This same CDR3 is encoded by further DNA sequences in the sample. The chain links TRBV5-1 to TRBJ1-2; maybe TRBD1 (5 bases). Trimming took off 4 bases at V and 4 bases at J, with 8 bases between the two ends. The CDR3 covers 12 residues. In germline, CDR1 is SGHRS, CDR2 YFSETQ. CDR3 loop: CASSADSYGYTF. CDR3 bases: TGCGCCAGCAGCGCCGACAGCTATGGCTACACCTTC.

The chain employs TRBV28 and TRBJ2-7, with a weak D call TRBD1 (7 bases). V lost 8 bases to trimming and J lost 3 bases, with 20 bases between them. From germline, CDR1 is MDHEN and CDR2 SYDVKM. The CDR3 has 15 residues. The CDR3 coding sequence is TGTGCCAGCGGGGGCACAGGGGAGGATTACTACGAGCAGTACTTC. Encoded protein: CASGGTGEDYYEQYF.

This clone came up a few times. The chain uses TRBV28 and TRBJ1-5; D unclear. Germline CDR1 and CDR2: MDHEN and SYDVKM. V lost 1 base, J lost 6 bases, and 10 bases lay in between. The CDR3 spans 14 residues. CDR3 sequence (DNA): TGTGCCAGCAGTTTATTGGTGGGTACTCAGCCCCAGCATTTT. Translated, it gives CASSLLVGTQPQHF.

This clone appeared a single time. The chain's CDR3 is CSVGDNYEQYF. The CDR3 DNA reads as TGCAGCGTTGGGGACAACTACGAGCAGTACTTC. V usage is TRBV29-1 and J usage is TRBJ2-7, with a tentative D call TRBD1 (6 bases). The CDR3 runs 11 residues. V lost 4 bases to trimming and J lost 3 bases, with 7 bases between them. Germline CDR1 reads SQVTM; CDR2 reads ANQGSEA.

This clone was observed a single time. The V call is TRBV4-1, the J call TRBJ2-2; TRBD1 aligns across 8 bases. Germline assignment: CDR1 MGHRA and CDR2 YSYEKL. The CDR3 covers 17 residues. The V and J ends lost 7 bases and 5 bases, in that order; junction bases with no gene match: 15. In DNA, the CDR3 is TGCGCCAGCACCCTCCTTATAGGACAGGGTTATACCGGGGAGCTGTTTTTT. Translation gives CASTLLIGQGYTGELFF.

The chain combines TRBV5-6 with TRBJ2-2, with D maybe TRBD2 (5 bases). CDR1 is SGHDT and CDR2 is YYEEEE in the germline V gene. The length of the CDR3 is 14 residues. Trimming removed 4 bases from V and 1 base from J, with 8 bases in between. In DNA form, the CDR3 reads TGTGCCAGCAGCCCGGACTTGAACACCGGGGAGCTGTTTTTT. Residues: CASSPDLNTGELFF.

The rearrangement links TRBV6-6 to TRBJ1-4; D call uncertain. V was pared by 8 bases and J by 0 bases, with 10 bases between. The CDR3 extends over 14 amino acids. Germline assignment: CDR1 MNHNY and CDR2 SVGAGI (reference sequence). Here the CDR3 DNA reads TGTGCCAGCCTTGATCGTGCAACTAATGAAAAACTGTTTTTT. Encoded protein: CASLDRATNEKLFF.

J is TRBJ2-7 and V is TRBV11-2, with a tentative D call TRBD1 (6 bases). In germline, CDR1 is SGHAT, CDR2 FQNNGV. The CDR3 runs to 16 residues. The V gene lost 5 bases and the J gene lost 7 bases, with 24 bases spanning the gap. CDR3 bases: TGTGCCAGCAGCGCGACCGGGACACTGGTCGGTTTAGAGCAGTACTTC. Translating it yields CASSATGTLVGLEQYF.

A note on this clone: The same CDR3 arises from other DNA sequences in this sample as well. The CDR3, as DNA: TGTGCCAGTAGTATAGGGACAGGAGCTAACTATGGCTACACCTTC. Protein sequence: CASSIGTGANYGYTF. The chain employs TRBV19 and TRBJ1-2; 7 bases match TRBD1. Losses at the gene ends were 1 base for V and 0 bases for J; bases not matched to a gene: 2. This CDR3 region has 15 residues. CDR1 is LNHDA, CDR2 SQIVND, per germline (reference sequence).